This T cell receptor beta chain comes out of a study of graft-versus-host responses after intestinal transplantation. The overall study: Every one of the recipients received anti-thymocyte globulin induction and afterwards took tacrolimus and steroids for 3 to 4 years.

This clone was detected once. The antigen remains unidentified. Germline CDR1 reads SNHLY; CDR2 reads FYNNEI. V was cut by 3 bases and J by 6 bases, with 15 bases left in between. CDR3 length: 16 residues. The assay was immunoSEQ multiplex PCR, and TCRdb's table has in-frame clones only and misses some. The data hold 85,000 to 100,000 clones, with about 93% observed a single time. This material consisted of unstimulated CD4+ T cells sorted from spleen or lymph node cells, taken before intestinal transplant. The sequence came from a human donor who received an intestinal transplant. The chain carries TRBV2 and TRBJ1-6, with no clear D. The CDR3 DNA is TGTGCCAGCAGTGACTATGGCCCGGGTGTTAATTCACCCCTCCACTTT. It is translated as CASSDYGPGVNSPLHF.